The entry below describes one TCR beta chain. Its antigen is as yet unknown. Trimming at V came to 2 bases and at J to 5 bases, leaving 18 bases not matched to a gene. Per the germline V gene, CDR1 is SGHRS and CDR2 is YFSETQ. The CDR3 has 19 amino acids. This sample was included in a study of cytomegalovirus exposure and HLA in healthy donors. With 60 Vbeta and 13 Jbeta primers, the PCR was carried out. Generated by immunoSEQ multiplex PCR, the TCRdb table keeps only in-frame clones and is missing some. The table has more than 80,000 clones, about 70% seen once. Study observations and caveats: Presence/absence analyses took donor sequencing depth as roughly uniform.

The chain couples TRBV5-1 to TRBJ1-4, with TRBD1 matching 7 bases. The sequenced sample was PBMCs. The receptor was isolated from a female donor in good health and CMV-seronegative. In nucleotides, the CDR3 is TGCGCCAGCAGCTTTGGCCGACAGGGCGGCGCGGTCCGAAATGAAAAACTGTTTTTT. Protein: CASSFGRQGGAVRNEKLFF. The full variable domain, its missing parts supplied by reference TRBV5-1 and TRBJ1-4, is KAGVTQTPRYLIKTRGQQVTLSCSPISGHRSVSWYQQTPGQGLQFLFEYFSETQRNKGNFPGRFSGRQFSNSRSEMNVSTLELGDSALYLCASSFGRQGGAVRNEKLFFGSGTQLSVL.